This T cell receptor beta chain is from a study of blood T cell repertoires in COVID-19. Study summary: Sources were T cells, B-cell-depleted T cells, or PBMCs; the material itself was cDNA or gDNA.

TCRdb's copy holds only in-frame clones and misses some; the assay was immunoSEQ multiplex PCR. The data contain some 340,000 clones, around 82% of them singletons. The CDR3 loop spans 14 amino acids. V was cut by 5 bases and J by 0 bases, with 9 bases left in between. CDR1 and CDR2 from the germline V gene are PRHDT and FYEKMQ (reference sequence). This sequence originates from a man younger than 45 with active or convalescent COVID-19. The chain is built from TRBV13 and TRBJ2-3; a weak D match, TRBD1 (5 bases). Sequenced: peripheral blood. The CDR3 sequence is CASSQGHSTDTQYF. CDR3 DNA: TGTGCCAGCAGCCAAGGACATAGCACAGATACGCAGTATTTT.